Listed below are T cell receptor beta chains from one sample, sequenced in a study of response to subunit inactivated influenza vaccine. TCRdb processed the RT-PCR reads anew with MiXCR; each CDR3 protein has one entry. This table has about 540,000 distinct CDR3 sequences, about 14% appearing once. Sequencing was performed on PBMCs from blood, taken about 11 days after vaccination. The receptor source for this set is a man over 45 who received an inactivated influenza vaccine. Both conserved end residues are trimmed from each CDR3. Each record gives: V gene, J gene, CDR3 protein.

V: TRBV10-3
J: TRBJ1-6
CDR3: AISDLQYNSPLH

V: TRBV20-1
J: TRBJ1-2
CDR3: SAGGPNNGYT

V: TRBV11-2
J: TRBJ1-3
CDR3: ASSPPRGTGNTIY

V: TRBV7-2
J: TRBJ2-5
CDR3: ASSLPSQETQY

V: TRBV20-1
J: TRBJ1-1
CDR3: SATQKGRMNTEAF

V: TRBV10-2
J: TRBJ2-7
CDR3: ASSGLAGAYEQY

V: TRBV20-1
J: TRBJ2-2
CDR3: SARLDPGTGNTGELF

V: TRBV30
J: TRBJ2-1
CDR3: AWNSRGNEQF

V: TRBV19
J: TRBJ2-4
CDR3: ASSIGPVGDIQY

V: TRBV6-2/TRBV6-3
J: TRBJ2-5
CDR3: ASSETGTMVIQETQY

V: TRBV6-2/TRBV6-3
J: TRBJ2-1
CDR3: ASSGRDRGPLVSYNEQF

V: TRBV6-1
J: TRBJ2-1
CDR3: ASSARTGVISGEQF

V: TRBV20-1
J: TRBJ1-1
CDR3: SAPRVLDTEAF

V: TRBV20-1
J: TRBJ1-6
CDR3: SARTGGTSPLH

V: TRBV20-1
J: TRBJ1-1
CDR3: SAKSWGNTEAF

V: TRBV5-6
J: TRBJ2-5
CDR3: ASSWGGRETQY

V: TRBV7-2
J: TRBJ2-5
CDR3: ASSDSSRSEETQY

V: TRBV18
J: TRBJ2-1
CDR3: ASSPQSSGITYNEQF

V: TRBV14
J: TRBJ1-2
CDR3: ASSPTGRANYGYT

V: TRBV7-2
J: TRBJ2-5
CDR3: ASSKAGGWETQY

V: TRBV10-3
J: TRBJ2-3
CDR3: AIGDSFSTDTQY

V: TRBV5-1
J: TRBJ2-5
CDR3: ASNIQGWYPETQY

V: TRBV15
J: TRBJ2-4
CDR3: ATSSRGDLAKNIQY

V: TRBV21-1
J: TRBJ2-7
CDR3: ASNHRGSYEQY

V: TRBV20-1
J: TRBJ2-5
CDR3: SASRGIQETQY

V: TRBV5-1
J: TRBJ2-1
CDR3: ASSLETSGSYNEQF

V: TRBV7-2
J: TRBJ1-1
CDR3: ASSVREGTFEAF

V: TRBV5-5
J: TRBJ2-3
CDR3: ASSLTGASTDTQY

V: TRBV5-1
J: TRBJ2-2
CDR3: ASSLTSGSGTGELF

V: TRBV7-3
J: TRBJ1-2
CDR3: ASSFGANYGYT

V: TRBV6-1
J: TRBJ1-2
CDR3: ASRKGTQGDGGYT

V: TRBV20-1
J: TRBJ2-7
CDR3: SALVQPRSYEQY

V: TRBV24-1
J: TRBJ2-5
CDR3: ATKFQETQY

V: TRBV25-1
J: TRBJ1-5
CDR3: ASGNSNQPQH

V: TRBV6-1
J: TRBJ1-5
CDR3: ASSERGAGRQPQH

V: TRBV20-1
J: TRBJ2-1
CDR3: SASRTGEVGEQF

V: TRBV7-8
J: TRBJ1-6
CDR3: ASSFEPGLSYNSPLH

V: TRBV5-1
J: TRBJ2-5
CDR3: ASSLKGPTIAETQY

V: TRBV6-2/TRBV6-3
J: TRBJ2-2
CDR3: ASSIHQRRTGELF

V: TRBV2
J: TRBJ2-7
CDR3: ASITGQTSYEQY

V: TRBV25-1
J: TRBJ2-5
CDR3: ASSAMTTQETQY

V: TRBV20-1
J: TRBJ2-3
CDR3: SARLAESTDTQY

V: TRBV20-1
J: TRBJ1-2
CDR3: SARGGAGYT

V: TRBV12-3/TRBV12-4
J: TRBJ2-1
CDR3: ASSLAGGGEQF

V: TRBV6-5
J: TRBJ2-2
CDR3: ASSWGLDVPGELF

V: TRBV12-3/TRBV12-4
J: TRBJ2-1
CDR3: ASSLDINEQF

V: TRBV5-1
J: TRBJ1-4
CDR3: ASSPGGSFNEKLF

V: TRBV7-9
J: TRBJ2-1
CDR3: ASRPLSVGSYNEQF

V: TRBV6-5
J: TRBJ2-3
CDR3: ASSYSGSWTDTQY

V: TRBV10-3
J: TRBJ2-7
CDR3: AIRPTSGPSYEQY

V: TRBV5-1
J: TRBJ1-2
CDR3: ASSLVSGGERYT

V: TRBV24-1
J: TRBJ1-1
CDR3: ATSHTGGTEAF

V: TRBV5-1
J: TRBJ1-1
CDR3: ASSLGQTGGRTEAF

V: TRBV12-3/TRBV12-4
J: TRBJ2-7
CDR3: ASSYGHEQY